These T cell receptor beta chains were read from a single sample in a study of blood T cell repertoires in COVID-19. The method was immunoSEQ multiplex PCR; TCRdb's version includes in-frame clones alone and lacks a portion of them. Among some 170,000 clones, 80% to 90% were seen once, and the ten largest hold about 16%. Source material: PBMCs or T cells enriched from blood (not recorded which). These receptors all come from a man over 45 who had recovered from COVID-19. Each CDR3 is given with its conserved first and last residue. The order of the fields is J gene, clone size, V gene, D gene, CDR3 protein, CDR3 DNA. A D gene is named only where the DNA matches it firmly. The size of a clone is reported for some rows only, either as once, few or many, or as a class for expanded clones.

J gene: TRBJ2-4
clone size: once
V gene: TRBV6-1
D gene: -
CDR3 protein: CASSESRLAYIQYF
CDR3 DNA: TGTGCCAGCAGTGAAAGTAGGCTAGCCTACATTCAGTACTTC

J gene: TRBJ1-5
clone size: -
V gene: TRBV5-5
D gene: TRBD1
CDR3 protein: CASSWDSKNSNQPQHF
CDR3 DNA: TGTGCCAGCAGCTGGGACAGTAAAAATAGCAATCAGCCCCAGCATTTT

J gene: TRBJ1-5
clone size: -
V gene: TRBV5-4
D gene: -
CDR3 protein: CASSRQGSNQPQHF
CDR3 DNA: TGTGCCAGCAGCCGTCAGGGGAGCAATCAGCCCCAGCATTTT

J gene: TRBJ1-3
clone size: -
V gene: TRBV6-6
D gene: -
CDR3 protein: CASSLDSRISGNTIYF
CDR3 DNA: TGTGCCAGCAGTTTGGACAGCAGAATCTCTGGAAACACCATATATTTT

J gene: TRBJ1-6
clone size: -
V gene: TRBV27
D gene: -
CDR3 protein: CASSQGRRSPLHF
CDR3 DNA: TGTGCCAGCAGCCAGGGCCGCCGGTCACCCCTCCACTTT

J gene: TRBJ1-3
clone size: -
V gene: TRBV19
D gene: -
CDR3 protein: CASSPGDRSPSGNTIYF
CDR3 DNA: TGTGCCAGTAGTCCCGGGGATCGGAGCCCCTCTGGAAACACCATATATTTT

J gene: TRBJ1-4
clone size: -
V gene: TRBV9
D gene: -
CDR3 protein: CASAGGGTTNEKLFF
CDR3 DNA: TGTGCCAGCGCCGGGGGAGGGACAACTAATGAAAAACTGTTTTTT

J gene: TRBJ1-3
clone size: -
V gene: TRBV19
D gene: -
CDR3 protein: CASSIGGGIGNTIYF
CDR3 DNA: TGTGCCAGTAGTATAGGCGGCGGGATCGGAAACACCATATATTTT

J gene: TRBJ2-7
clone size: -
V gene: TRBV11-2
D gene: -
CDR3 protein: CASSLVLGANHEQYF
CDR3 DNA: TGTGCCAGCAGCTTAGTACTGGGGGCAAATCACGAGCAGTACTTC

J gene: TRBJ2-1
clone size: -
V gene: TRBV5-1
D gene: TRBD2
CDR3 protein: CASSLVSSGGYNEQFF
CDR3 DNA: TGCGCCAGCAGCTTGGTTTCTAGCGGGGGATACAATGAGCAGTTCTTC

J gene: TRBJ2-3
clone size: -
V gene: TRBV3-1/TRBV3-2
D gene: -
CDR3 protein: CASSRLGLGGDTQYF
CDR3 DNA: TGTGCCAGCAGCCGACTAGGACTAGGGGGGGATACGCAGTATTTT

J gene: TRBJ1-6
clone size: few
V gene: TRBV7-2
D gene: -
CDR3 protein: CASSLARDNSPLHF
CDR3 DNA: TGTGCCAGCAGCTTAGCAAGAGATAATTCACCCCTCCACTTT

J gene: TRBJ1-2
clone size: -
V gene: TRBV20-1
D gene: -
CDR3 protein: CSAQSGNGYTF
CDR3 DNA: TGCAGTGCCCAGTCAGGCAATGGCTACACCTTC

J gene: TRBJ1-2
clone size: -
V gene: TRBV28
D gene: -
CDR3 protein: CASSLLNRDINYGYTF
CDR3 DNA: TGTGCCAGCAGCTTACTGAACCGGGACATTAACTATGGCTACACCTTC

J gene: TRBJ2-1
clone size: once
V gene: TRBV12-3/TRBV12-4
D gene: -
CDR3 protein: CASSGGQYNEQFF
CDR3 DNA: TGTGCCAGCAGTGGGGGACAATACAATGAGCAGTTCTTC

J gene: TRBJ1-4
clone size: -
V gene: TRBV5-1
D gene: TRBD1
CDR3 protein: CASSAGQGAEKLFF
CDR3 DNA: TGCGCCAGCAGCGCGGGACAGGGTGCTGAAAAACTGTTTTTT

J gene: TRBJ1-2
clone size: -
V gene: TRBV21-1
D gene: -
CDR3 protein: CASGDREDYGYTF
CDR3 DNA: TGTGCCAGCGGGGACAGGGAGGACTATGGCTACACCTTC

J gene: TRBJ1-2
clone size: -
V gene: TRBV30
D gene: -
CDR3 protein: CACPRDTGSGGYTF
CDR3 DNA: TGTGCCTGCCCCCGGGACACAGGGTCGGGTGGCTACACCTTC

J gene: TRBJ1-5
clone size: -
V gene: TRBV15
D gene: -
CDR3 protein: CATSRDLTVNQPQHF
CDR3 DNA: TGTGCCACCAGCAGAGATCTGACAGTTAATCAGCCCCAGCATTTT

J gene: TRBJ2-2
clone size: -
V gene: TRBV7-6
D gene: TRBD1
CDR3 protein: CASSSPYRGRTGELFF
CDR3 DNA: TGTGCCAGCAGCTCACCCTACAGGGGGCGCACCGGGGAGCTGTTTTTT

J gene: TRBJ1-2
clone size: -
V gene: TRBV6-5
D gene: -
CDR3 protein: CASSYPDGGGGGYTF
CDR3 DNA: TGTGCCAGCAGTTACCCCGACGGCGGGGGCGGCGGCTACACCTTC

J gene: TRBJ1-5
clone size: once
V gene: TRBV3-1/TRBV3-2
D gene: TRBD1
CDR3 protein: CASSQAQGGQPQHF
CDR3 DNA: TGTGCCAGCAGCCAAGCCCAGGGGGGCCAGCCCCAGCATTTT

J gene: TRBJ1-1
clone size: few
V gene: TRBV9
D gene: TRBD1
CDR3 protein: CASSPPTGGITEAFF
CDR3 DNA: TGTGCCAGCAGCCCACCGACAGGGGGTATCACTGAAGCTTTCTTT

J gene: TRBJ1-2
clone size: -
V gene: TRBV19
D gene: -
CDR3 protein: CASSSDIRGYGYTF
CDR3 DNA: TGTGCCAGTAGTTCAGACATTCGGGGCTATGGCTACACCTTC

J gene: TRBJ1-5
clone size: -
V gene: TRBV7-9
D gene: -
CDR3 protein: CASSVTNQPQHF
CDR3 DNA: TGTGCCAGCAGCGTTACAAATCAGCCCCAGCATTTT